These 20 T cell receptor beta chains originate from one sample sequenced in a study of cytomegalovirus exposure and HLA in healthy donors. Sequencing was performed with immunoSEQ multiplex PCR; in TCRdb, only in-frame clones are kept and a portion is missing. Of a few hundred thousand clones detected, 80% to 90% appear once; the ten largest clones hold 0.9% to 1.1%. The specimen sequenced was PBMCs. The receptors come from a woman in her late teens or twenties in good health and CMV-seronegative.

This chain joins TRBV10-3 and TRBJ2-7; 11 bases agree with TRBD2. The CDR3 contains 14 residues. V lost 4 bases to trimming and J lost 6 bases; unmatched junction nucleotides: 5. Looked up from germline, CDR1 is ENHRY and CDR2 is SYGVKD. For the CDR3, the DNA is TGTGCCATCAGTGTGGGACTAGCGGTCGCCGAGCAGTACTTC. Translation gives CAISVGLAVAEQYF.

The chain combines TRBV14 with TRBJ2-7; 8 bases match TRBD2. Per germline, CDR1 SGHDN and CDR2 FVKESK. The length of the CDR3 is 17 residues. Unmatched junction bases numbered 8, after V lost 0 bases and J lost 1 base. The CDR3 loop is CASSQEFIGRGSYEQYF. DNA of the CDR3: TGTGCCAGCAGCCAAGAGTTCATCGGGAGGGGGTCCTACGAGCAGTACTTC.

The CDR3 protein is CASSWTGGGETQYF. CDR3 coding DNA: TGTGCCAGCAGCTGGACAGGGGGAGGTGAGACCCAGTACTTC. The chain employs TRBV7-2 and TRBJ2-5, with 10 bases fitting TRBD1. Germline V gene data show CDR1 as SGHTA and CDR2 as FQGNSA. The V gene end was trimmed by 4 bases and the J gene end by 5 bases; junction bases not matched to a gene: 4. The CDR3 has 14 residues.

The rearrangement joins TRBV7-9 to TRBJ2-6; 8 bases map to TRBD2. The length of the CDR3 is 17 residues. Unmatched junction bases numbered 5, after V lost 1 base and J lost 3 bases. Germline assignment: CDR1 SEHNR and CDR2 FQNEAQ (reference sequence). The CDR3 DNA reads TGTGCCAGCAGCTTAGGTAGCGGGGTAGATGGGGCCAACGTCCTGACTTTC. It specifies CASSLGSGVDGANVLTF.

The chain couples TRBV19 to TRBJ1-1; a possible D gene is TRBD1 (5 bases). This CDR3 contains 11 residues. Germline CDR1 and CDR2: LNHDA and SQIVND (reference sequence). The V end lost 5 bases, the J end lost 10 bases, and 11 bases lay between the germline ends. The CDR3 DNA follows: TGTGCCAGTAGTTCCCGGGGGGGAGCTTTCTTT. It yields the protein CASSSRGGAFF.

The gene calls are TRBV5-1 and TRBJ2-1; a weak D match, TRBD2 (5 bases). Germline V CDR1 and CDR2: SGHRS, YFSETQ. The length of the CDR3 is 15 residues. Deletions cut 3 bases from V and 2 bases from J, with 12 bases between. DNA of the CDR3: TGCGCCAGCAGCTGGGAGTCGCAAGCCTACAATGAGCAGTTCTTC. This sequence encodes CASSWESQAYNEQFF.

The CDR3 sequence is CSVEQGLAKNIQYF. The CDR3, as DNA: TGCAGCGTAGAACAGGGTCTAGCCAAAAACATTCAGTACTTC. V and J are TRBV29-1 and TRBJ2-4; tentatively, D is TRBD1 (6 bases). V was trimmed by 6 bases and J by 0 bases, leaving 12 bases between them. The CDR3 sequence is 14 residues long. The germline V gene encodes CDR1 SQVTM and CDR2 ANQGSEA. Full variable domain (rest looked up from reference TRBV29-1 and TRBJ2-4): SAVISQKPSRDICQRGTSLTIQCQVDSQVTMMFWYRQQPGQSLTLIATANQGSEATYESGFVIDKFPISRPNLTFSTLTVSNMSPEDSSIYLCSVEQGLAKNIQYFGAGTRLSVL.

The rearrangement uses TRBV7-2 and TRBJ1-2; D may be TRBD1 (5 bases). Deletions cut 4 bases from V and 2 bases from J, with 14 bases between. There are 15 residues in the CDR3. In germline, CDR1 is SGHTA, CDR2 FQGNSA. The CDR3 loop is CASSSRGGENYGYTF. In DNA form, the CDR3 reads TGTGCCAGCAGCTCGCGTGGAGGGGAAAACTATGGCTACACCTTC. The variable domain in full, with the rest retrieved from reference TRBV7-2 and TRBJ1-2, is GAGVSQSPSNKVTEKGKDVELRCDPISGHTALYWYRQSLGQGLEFLIYFQGNSAPDKSGLPSDRFSAERTGGSVSTLTIQRTQQEDSAVYLCASSSRGGENYGYTFGSGTRLTVV.

V gene TRBV7-2 combines with J gene TRBJ1-1; 8 bases align to TRBD1. Trimming removed 8 bases from V and 8 bases from J; junction bases left unmatched: 10. The CDR3 runs 13 residues. The germline V gene encodes CDR1 SGHTA and CDR2 FQGNSA. This CDR3 is CASRKDRAPEAFF. In nucleotides, the CDR3 is TGTGCCAGCCGCAAGGACAGGGCCCCCGAAGCTTTCTTT. The full variable domain, completed using reference TRBV7-2 and TRBJ1-1, is GAGVSQSPSNKVTEKGKDVELRCDPISGHTALYWYRQSLGQGLEFLIYFQGNSAPDKSGLPSDRFSAERTGGSVSTLTIQRTQQEDSAVYLCASRKDRAPEAFFGQGTRLTVV.

This clone was recorded only once. This sequence joins TRBV4-1 and TRBJ1-2, with 7 positions matching TRBD1. V gave up 3 bases and J gave up 8 bases; unmatched junction bases: 12. CDR1 is MGHRA, CDR2 YSYEKL, per germline. The CDR3 has 15 residues. The CDR3 sequence is CASSQDFTGARGYTF. The CDR3 region has the DNA TGCGCCAGCAGCCAGGACTTCACAGGGGCCCGGGGCTACACCTTC.

The CDR3 coding sequence is TGCAGCGTTGGCTCAGGGGAAGGGGCCAACGTCCTGACTTTC. It encodes CSVGSGEGANVLTF. The J gene is TRBJ2-6, the V gene TRBV29-1; D may be TRBD1 (6 bases). Germline CDR1 is SQVTM and CDR2 is ANQGSEA. Trimming pared 4 bases from V and 4 bases from J, leaving 11 bases between. The CDR3 consists of 14 residues.

This clone was seen once. CDR3 sequence: CAGWSGTSGYEQYF. The CDR3 DNA reads as TGTGCCGGTTGGTCGGGGACTAGCGGGTACGAGCAGTACTTC. This sequence joins TRBV30 and TRBJ2-7; 12 nucleotides agree with TRBD2. The CDR3 has 14 residues. V lost 8 bases and J lost 4; bases outside the gene matches: 9. Germline lookup yields CDR1 GTSNPN and CDR2 SVGIG (reference sequence).

The rearrangement joins TRBV25-1 to TRBJ1-2; TRBD1 matches 9 bases. Germline V lookup: CDR1 MGHDK, CDR2 SYGVNS. This CDR3 region has 17 residues. J gave up 0 bases and V 3 bases, and 8 bases lay outside the gene matches. The CDR3 loop reads CASSDGGQGGANYGYTF. In nucleotides, the CDR3 is TGTGCCAGCAGTGATGGGGGACAGGGCGGAGCTAACTATGGCTACACCTTC.

The chain couples TRBV11-3 to TRBJ2-5; 11 nucleotides align to TRBD1. There are 14 residues in the CDR3. V trimming: 5 bases; J trimming: 4 bases; junction bases outside the gene matches: 3. Looked up from germline, CDR1 is SGHNT and CDR2 is YENEEA. The CDR3 loop reads CASSLGQGAETQYF. The CDR3 coding sequence is TGTGCCAGCAGCCTCGGACAGGGGGCAGAGACCCAGTACTTC.

This clone was counted once. The chain couples TRBV6-5 to TRBJ2-2; D unresolved. This CDR3 has 14 residues. V lost 8 bases, J lost 3 bases, and 13 bases lay in between. CDR1 MNHEY and CDR2 SVGAGI come from the germline V gene. CDR3 sequence: CASEANRYTGELFF. CDR3 bases: TGTGCCAGCGAAGCCAACAGATACACCGGGGAGCTGTTTTTT.

Concerning this clone itself: Other DNA variants within this sample encode the same CDR3. The CDR3 sequence: CASSLGRGSNQPQHF. The CDR3 DNA reads as TGTGCCAGCAGCTTAGGGCGAGGGAGCAATCAGCCCCAGCATTTT. The chain carries TRBV13 and TRBJ1-5; D uncertain. V lost 0 bases and J lost 1, with 7 bases in between. The CDR3 extends over 15 amino acids. Germline V CDR1 and CDR2: PRHDT, FYEKMQ (reference sequence).

The CDR3 spells CSAGTSGYLAGEQFF. The CDR3, as DNA: TGCAGCGCGGGGACATCGGGATATTTGGCAGGTGAGCAGTTCTTC. The genes are TRBV29-1 and TRBJ2-1; possible D gene TRBD1, 6 bases. CDR3 size: 15 residues. Trimming removed 7 bases from V and 9 bases from J, with 25 bases in between. Germline CDR1 is SQVTM and CDR2 is ANQGSEA.

This clone was detected only a few times. The V call is TRBV15, the J call TRBJ1-2, with D possibly matching TRBD1 (5 bases). The ends were cut back, 0 bases at V and 4 bases at J, with 6 bases in the middle. The CDR3 consists of 13 residues. The germline CDR1 and CDR2 sequences are LNHNV and YYDKDF (reference sequence). The chain's CDR3 is CATSRDRAYGYTF. The CDR3 bases are TGTGCCACCAGCAGAGACAGGGCCTATGGCTACACCTTC.

The V and J genes are TRBV30 and TRBJ1-1, with D unclear. This CDR3 is 10 amino acids long. Between the trimmed V and J ends, which lost 3 bases and 4 bases, there was a span of 3 bases. The germline gives CDR1 GTSNPN, CDR2 SVGIG (reference sequence). This chain's CDR3 is CAWSRTEAFF. The CDR3 coding sequence is TGTGCCTGGAGCCGCACTGAAGCTTTCTTT. The variable domain in full, with the rest retrieved from reference TRBV30 and TRBJ1-1, is SQTIHQWPATLVQPVGSPLSLECTVEGTSNPNLYWYRQAAGRGLQLLFYSVGIGQISSEVPQNLSASRPQDRQFILSSKKLLLSDSGFYLCAWSRTEAFFGQGTRLTVV.

The chain joins TRBV6-5 to TRBJ2-5; 7 nucleotides match TRBD2. V lost 0 bases and J lost 10; bases outside the gene matches: 2. Germline values: CDR1 MNHEY, CDR2 SVGAGI. This CDR3 has 12 residues. In DNA, the CDR3 is TGTGCCAGCAGTTACTCGCGGGAGCGCCAGTACTTC. Translation gives CASSYSRERQYF.